This T cell receptor beta chain derives from a study of T cells in Graves' hyperthyroidism and ophthalmopathy. Over 9 ml of fresh peripheral blood supplied the PBMCs. Researchers amplified the TCR beta CDR3 regions from RNA transcripts. First-round RT-PCR with HTBI primers amplified the TCR CDR3 region. TCRdb itself ran the multiplex PCR reads through MiXCR, one entry per CDR3 protein. The data contain hundreds of thousands of distinct CDR3 sequences, about 14% of them singletons. The germline CDR1 and CDR2 sequences are KGHSH and LQKENI. The J segment lost 2 bases and the V segment lost 2 bases, leaving 3 bases of the junction unmatched. The CDR3 covers 15 residues.

The sequence was collected from a woman younger than 45 with Graves' hyperthyroidism that later progressed to Graves' ophthalmopathy. Sequencing used blood. The chain couples TRBV18 to TRBJ2-3; 8 nucleotides align to TRBD1. CDR3 amino acids: CASSPGQGFTDTQYF. CDR3 bases: TGTGCCAGCTCACCAGGACAGGGATTCACAGATACGCAGTATTTT.